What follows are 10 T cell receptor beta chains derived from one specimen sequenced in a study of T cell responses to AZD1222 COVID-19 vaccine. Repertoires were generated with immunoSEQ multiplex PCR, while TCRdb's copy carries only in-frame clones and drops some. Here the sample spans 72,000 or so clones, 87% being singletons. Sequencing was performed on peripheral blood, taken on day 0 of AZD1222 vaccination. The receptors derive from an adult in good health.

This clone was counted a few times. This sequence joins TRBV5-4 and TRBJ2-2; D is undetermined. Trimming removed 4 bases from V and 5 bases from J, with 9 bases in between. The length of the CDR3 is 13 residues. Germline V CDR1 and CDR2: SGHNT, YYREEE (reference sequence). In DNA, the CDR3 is TGTGCCAGCAGCCTTGACGGGACCGGGGAGCTGTTTTTT. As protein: CASSLDGTGELFF.

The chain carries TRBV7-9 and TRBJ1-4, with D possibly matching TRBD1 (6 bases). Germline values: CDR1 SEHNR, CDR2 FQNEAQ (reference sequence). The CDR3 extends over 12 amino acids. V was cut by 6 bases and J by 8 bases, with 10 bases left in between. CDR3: CASRQGWEKLFF. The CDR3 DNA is TGTGCCAGCAGGCAGGGGTGGGAAAAACTGTTTTTT.

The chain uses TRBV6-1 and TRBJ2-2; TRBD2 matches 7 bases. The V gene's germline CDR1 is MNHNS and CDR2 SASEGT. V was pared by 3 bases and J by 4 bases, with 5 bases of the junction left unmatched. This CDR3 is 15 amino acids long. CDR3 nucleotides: TGTGCCAGCAGTGATCGCGGGAGAGGCACCGGGGAGCTGTTTTTT. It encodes CASSDRGRGTGELFF.

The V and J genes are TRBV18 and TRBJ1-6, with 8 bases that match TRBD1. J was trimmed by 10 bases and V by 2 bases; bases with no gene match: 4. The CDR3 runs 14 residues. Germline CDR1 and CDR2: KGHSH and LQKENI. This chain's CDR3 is CASSPDRGASPLHF. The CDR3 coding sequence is TGTGCCAGCTCACCAGACAGGGGAGCATCACCCCTCCACTTT. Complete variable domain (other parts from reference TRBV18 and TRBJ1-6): NAGVMQNPRHLVRRRGQEARLRCSPMKGHSHVYWYRQLPEEGLKFMVYLQKENIIDESGMPKERFSAEFPKEGPSILRIQQVVRGDSAAYFCASSPDRGASPLHFGNGTRLTVT.

The CDR3 DNA reads TGCAGTGCTAGAGTGACCGCCGGGTCTTTCTTT. It yields the protein CSARVTAGSFF. The chain has TRBV20-1 and TRBJ1-1; D call uncertain. V lost 1 base and J 12 bases, leaving 12 bases between the germline ends. CDR1 is DFQATT and CDR2 is SNEGSKA in the germline V gene (reference sequence). The CDR3 extends over 11 amino acids.

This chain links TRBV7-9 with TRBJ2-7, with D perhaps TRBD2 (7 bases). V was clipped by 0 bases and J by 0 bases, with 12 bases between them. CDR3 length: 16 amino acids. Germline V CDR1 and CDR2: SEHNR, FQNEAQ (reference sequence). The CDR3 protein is CASSLAGGPLSYEQYF. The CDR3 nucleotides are TGTGCCAGCAGCTTAGCGGGGGGGCCTCTCTCCTACGAGCAGTACTTC.

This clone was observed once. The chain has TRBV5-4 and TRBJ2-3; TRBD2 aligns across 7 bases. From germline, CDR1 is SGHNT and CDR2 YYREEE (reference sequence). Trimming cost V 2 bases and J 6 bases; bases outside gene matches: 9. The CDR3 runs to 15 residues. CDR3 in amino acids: CASSLIGGEGDTQYF. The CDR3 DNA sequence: TGTGCCAGCAGCTTAATTGGCGGGGAGGGCGATACGCAGTATTTT.

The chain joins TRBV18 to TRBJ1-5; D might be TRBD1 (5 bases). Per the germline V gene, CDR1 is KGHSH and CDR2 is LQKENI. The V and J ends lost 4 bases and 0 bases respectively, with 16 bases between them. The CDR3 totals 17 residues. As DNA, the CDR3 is TGTGCCAGCTCACAGGAGGCAGGGCGGGGTAGCAATCAGCCCCAGCATTTT. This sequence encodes CASSQEAGRGSNQPQHF. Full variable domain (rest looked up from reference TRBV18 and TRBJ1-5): NAGVMQNPRHLVRRRGQEARLRCSPMKGHSHVYWYRQLPEEGLKFMVYLQKENIIDESGMPKERFSAEFPKEGPSILRIQQVVRGDSAAYFCASSQEAGRGSNQPQHFGDGTRLSIL.

The CDR3 loop is CASSISGGPVNEQYF. CDR3 nucleotides: TGTGCCAGTAGTATCAGCGGAGGGCCAGTCAACGAGCAGTACTTC. This chain uses TRBV19 with TRBJ2-7; possibly TRBD2 for D (6 bases). This CDR3 comprises 15 residues. In germline, CDR1 is LNHDA, CDR2 SQIVND (reference sequence). Trimming cost V 3 bases and J 5 bases, with 17 bases left between them.

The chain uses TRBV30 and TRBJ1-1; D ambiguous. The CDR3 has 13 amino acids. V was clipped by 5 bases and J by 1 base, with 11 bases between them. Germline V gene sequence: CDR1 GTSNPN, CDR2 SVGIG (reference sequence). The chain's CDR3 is CAWAKHPNTEAFF. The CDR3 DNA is TGTGCCTGGGCCAAACATCCGAACACTGAAGCTTTCTTT. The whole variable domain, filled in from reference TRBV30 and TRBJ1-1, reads SQTIHQWPATLVQPVGSPLSLECTVEGTSNPNLYWYRQAAGRGLQLLFYSVGIGQISSEVPQNLSASRPQDRQFILSSKKLLLSDSGFYLCAWAKHPNTEAFFGQGTRLTVV.